This T cell receptor (beta chain) emerged from a study of post-analysis software for immune sequencing data. Whole-study results and caveats: Patients carried roughly 5 TRBV segments more frequently than controls did, and TRBV5-6, TRBV5-1 and TRBV20-1 were among them.

The authors incorporated unique molecular identifiers into the TCR beta cDNA libraries. When about 0.95 to 10 million T cells were used, they gave a few hundred thousand cDNA molecules. TCRdb reanalysed the PCR reads using MiXCR and keeps one entry per CDR3 protein. The sample carries roughly 600,000 distinct CDR3 sequences, about 40% recorded once. CDR3 size: 17 residues. Germline CDR1 and CDR2: SEHNR and FQNEAQ (reference sequence). Between the trimmed V and J ends, which lost 0 bases and 1 base, there was a span of 15 bases. For this clonotype: Antigen specificity is unknown.

The source is a girl between 10 and 17 years old with multiple sclerosis. The sequenced material came from blood. The genes are TRBV7-9 and TRBJ2-5; perhaps TRBD1 as D (6 bases). DNA of the CDR3: TGTGCCAGCAGCTTAGCGGAGACAGGAGGCCCCCAAGAGACCCAGTACTTC. Protein sequence: CASSLAETGGPQETQYF.